The 27 T cell receptor beta chains given below trace back to one sample, sequenced in a study of T cell repertoires in cytomegalovirus infection (dated by TCRdb to about 2019). The intended sense of this specimen's treatment or condition label: in vitro stimulation with specific CMV peptide epitopes to enrich CMV-specific T cells. Their antigens are not known. Data came from an Illumina HiSeq 1500. The public sequencing data were trimmed at Q25 with fastp and processed into clonotypes with MiXCR by TCRdb, which kept only in-frame beta chains. Records with the same CDR3 protein are collapsed into one entry carrying the most frequent genes and DNA. The table for this sample lists approximately 81,000 distinct CDR3 sequences; more than 20% of them were counted only once. Roughly 50% of the sample is held by the ten biggest clonotypes. The material sequenced was CD8+ T cells from cultured PBMCs, taken from culture after CMV antigen stimulation. The receptor set was obtained from a human donor in good health (CMV status not recorded). Some clones in this sample may be carry-over from other donors' samples.

There are a few counts of this clonotype. V usage is TRBV13 and J usage is TRBJ1-2, with no clear D. Per the germline V gene, CDR1 is PRHDT and CDR2 is FYEKMQ (reference sequence). This CDR3 comprises 12 residues. V was shortened by 0 bases and J by 7 bases, with 6 bases between the two germline ends. The CDR3 loop reads CASSLGVAGYTF. In DNA, the CDR3 is TGTGCCAGCAGCTTAGGGGTGGCTGGCTACACCTTC.

This clonotype was seen a handful of times. This rearrangement joins TRBV12-3 or TRBV12-4 to TRBJ1-4; D is uncertain. V was pared by 8 bases and J by 4 bases, with 17 bases between. This CDR3 has 15 residues. This CDR3 reads CASGYPGIGNEKLFF. CDR3 coding DNA: TGTGCCAGCGGCTACCCCGGGATAGGTAATGAAAAACTGTTTTTT.

Only a few counts were recorded for this clonotype. The chain links TRBV4-3 to TRBJ1-2; D unresolved. Germline-derived CDR1 and CDR2 are LGHNA and YSLEER. V was shortened by 0 bases and J by 5 bases, with 7 bases between the two germline ends. The CDR3 sequence is 13 residues long. The CDR3 loop is CASSQDIGYGYTF. CDR3 bases: TGCGCCAGCAGCCAAGATATAGGGTATGGCTACACCTTC.

The J gene is TRBJ2-1, the V gene TRBV24-1; D possibly matches TRBD1 or TRBD2 (5 bases each). V was clipped by 7 bases and J by 4 bases, with 10 bases between them. Germline values: CDR1 KGHDR, CDR2 SFDVKD. CDR3 length equals 13 residues. The CDR3 sequence is CATSRDRYNEQFF. The CDR3 DNA follows: TGTGCCACCAGCCGGGACCGTTACAATGAGCAGTTCTTC.

The chain uses TRBV19 and TRBJ2-3; 7 positions match TRBD1. The CDR3 totals 14 residues. The germline V gene encodes CDR1 LNHDA and CDR2 SQIVND (reference sequence). J was trimmed by 11 bases and V by 2 bases; bases with no gene match: 10. The CDR3 sequence is CASSIWDSSWGQYF. As DNA, the CDR3 is TGTGCCAGTAGTATATGGGACAGCTCTTGGGGGCAGTATTTT.

This clonotype was seen more than once but under ten times. The chain employs TRBV5-1 and TRBJ2-7; 11 bases fit TRBD1. CDR1 and CDR2 from the germline V gene are SGHRS and YFSETQ. The CDR3 has 15 amino acids. The trim removed 5 bases at V and 5 bases at J, leaving 9 bases unmatched. This CDR3 reads CASSRGQGAIDEQYF. CDR3 nucleotide sequence: TGCGCCAGCAGTCGTGGACAGGGGGCCATCGACGAGCAGTACTTC.

This clonotype was picked up a small number of times. The chain employs TRBV29-1 and TRBJ1-2; 7 bases are shared with TRBD1. Germline trimming cut 5 bases from V and 4 bases from J; bases unmatched to any gene: 4. CDR3 length: 12 amino acids. Germline assignment: CDR1 SQVTM and CDR2 ANQGSEA. CDR3 bases: TGCAGCGTTCCGACAGGGATCTATGGCTACACCTTC. This translates into CSVPTGIYGYTF.

This clonotype was seen a few times. CDR3 loop: CASSSMTASSYEQYF. The CDR3 DNA reads TGTGCCAGCAGTTCAATGACTGCGAGCTCCTACGAGCAGTACTTC. The gene calls are TRBV28 and TRBJ2-7; D is ambiguous. In germline, CDR1 is MDHEN, CDR2 SYDVKM. Trimming removed 4 bases at V and 0 bases at J, with 13 bases between. The CDR3 runs 15 residues.

A few counts support this clonotype. At one boundary the junction diverges from the germline segment, which might be a read error. V is TRBV4-1 and J is TRBJ1-5; TRBD1 aligns across 8 bases. CDR1 and CDR2 from the germline V gene are MGHRA and YSYEKL. The CDR3 totals 15 residues. CDR3 loop: CASNQEDRETQPQHF. The CDR3 coding sequence is TGCGCCAGCAACCAAGAGGACAGGGAGACTCAGCCCCAGCATTTT.

This clonotype occurred many times. The chain has TRBV6-5 and TRBJ2-3; D may correspond to TRBD1 or TRBD2 (6 bases each). This CDR3 is built from 11 residues. V gave up 7 bases and J gave up 10 bases, with 12 bases separating them. Germline V gives CDR1 MNHEY, CDR2 SVGAGI. CDR3 sequence (DNA): TGTGCCAGCACCGAGGGGGGCTCGCAGTATTTT. The encoded protein is CASTEGGSQYF.

The chain uses TRBV5-1 and TRBJ1-1; D is unclear. V was cut by 2 bases and J by 3 bases, with 8 bases left in between. The CDR3 has 13 residues. Germline CDR1 reads SGHRS; CDR2 reads YFSETQ. The CDR3 coding sequence is TGCGCCAGCAGCTTCTATGGCGACACTGAAGCTTTCTTT. It translates to CASSFYGDTEAFF.

This clonotype was picked up a small number of times. The chain links TRBV20-1 to TRBJ2-1; D uncertain. The V gene lost 6 bases and the J gene lost 6 bases, with 15 bases spanning the gap. The length of the CDR3 is 13 residues. The germline V gene has CDR1 DFQATT and CDR2 SNEGSKA (reference sequence). The chain's CDR3 is CSADPPASNEQFF. DNA for the CDR3: TGCAGTGCCGATCCGCCGGCCTCCAATGAGCAGTTCTTC.

The sample holds a few counts of this clonotype. The chain combines TRBV15 with TRBJ2-3; D is perhaps TRBD2 (5 bases). V was shortened by 3 bases and J by 6 bases, with 22 bases between the two germline ends. CDR3 length: 17 residues. Per the germline V gene, CDR1 is LNHNV and CDR2 is YYDKDF (reference sequence). The CDR3 loop reads CATSSRIRLGRGDTQYF. In DNA form, the CDR3 reads TGTGCCACCAGCAGCCGTATCAGACTGGGGAGAGGGGATACGCAGTATTTT.

The chain is built from TRBV4-3 and TRBJ1-2; no definite D call. CDR3 length: 14 residues. From germline, CDR1 is LGHNA and CDR2 YSLEER. Trimming took 1 base from V and 2 from J, leaving 8 bases between them. CDR3 DNA: TGCGCCAGCAGCCAAGTGGGAGAAAACTATGGCTACACCTTC. It encodes CASSQVGENYGYTF.

This clonotype was picked up many times. The CDR3 loop is CASSLAHSSDTEAFF. CDR3 in DNA: TGTGCCAGCAGCTTAGCCCATAGCTCGGACACTGAAGCTTTCTTT. This chain joins TRBV7-8 and TRBJ1-1; D unclear. The CDR3 is 15 residues long. The V gene lost 0 bases and the J gene lost 3 bases, with 11 bases spanning the gap. Germline CDR1 reads SGHVS; CDR2 reads FQNEAQ.

At least ten counts were recorded for this clonotype. V and J are TRBV19 and TRBJ1-1; TRBD1 aligns across 7 bases. J lost 1 base, V lost 3 bases, and 5 bases had no gene match. From germline, CDR1 is LNHDA and CDR2 SQIVND (reference sequence). This CDR3 is built from 15 residues. CDR3 in amino acids: CASSITGAANTEAFF. CDR3 in DNA: TGTGCCAGTAGTATTACAGGGGCGGCGAACACTGAAGCTTTCTTT.

This chain uses TRBV14 with TRBJ2-7; possibly TRBD1 for D (5 bases). Germline loops: CDR1 SGHDN, CDR2 FVKESK. The CDR3 has 16 residues. V lost 0 bases and J lost 3, with 15 bases in between. The CDR3 sequence: CASSQDNRQIDYEQYF. The CDR3 DNA reads as TGTGCCAGCAGCCAAGATAATCGACAGATAGACTACGAGCAGTACTTC.

This clonotype was seen more than once but under ten times. The chain employs TRBV6-2 or TRBV6-3 and TRBJ2-6; 12 bases agree with TRBD2. The CDR3 consists of 20 residues. Germline-derived CDR1 and CDR2 are MNHEY and SVGEGT. The V segment lost 6 bases and the J segment 0 bases; nucleotides outside the gene matches: 12. The CDR3 spells CASRLGLAGHLFSGANVLTF. CDR3 DNA sequence: TGTGCCAGCAGGCTGGGACTAGCGGGCCACCTATTCTCTGGGGCCAACGTCCTGACTTTC.

Only a few counts were recorded for this clonotype. The chain employs TRBV12-3 or TRBV12-4 and TRBJ1-2, with D unresolved. The CDR3 sequence is 13 residues long. The V end lost 6 bases, the J end lost 5 bases, and 13 bases lay between the germline ends. CDR3 sequence: CASSLGWQYGYTF. DNA for the CDR3: TGTGCCAGCAGCCTCGGGTGGCAGTATGGCTACACCTTC.

This clonotype was seen repeatedly, ten times or more. The chain couples TRBV7-6 to TRBJ2-5; 8 nucleotides line up with TRBD2. Germline trimming cut 5 bases from V and 2 bases from J; bases unmatched to any gene: 1. CDR1 and CDR2 (germline): SGHVS, FNYEAQ. The CDR3 contains 13 residues. Written as DNA, the CDR3 is TGTGCCAGCAGCAAGCGGGGGCAAGAGACCCAGTACTTC. Protein sequence: CASSKRGQETQYF.

V is TRBV7-8 and J is TRBJ1-1; TRBD1 matches at 9 bases. This CDR3 is built from 14 residues. J gave up 5 bases and V 5 bases, and 6 bases lay outside the gene matches. CDR1 SGHVS and CDR2 FQNEAQ come from the germline V gene. The CDR3 spells CASSTGQGRTEAFF. CDR3 DNA sequence: TGTGCCAGCAGCACAGGACAGGGGAGGACTGAAGCTTTCTTT.

The chain uses TRBV11-2 and TRBJ1-4; a possible D gene is TRBD1 (5 bases). This CDR3 is built from 15 residues. Germline CDR1 and CDR2: SGHAT and FQNNGV. V lost 6 bases, J lost 2 bases, and 13 bases lay in between. DNA of the CDR3: TGTGCCAGCAGTCTACCAGGGATGACTAATGAAAAACTGTTTTTT. Residues: CASSLPGMTNEKLFF.

V gene TRBV14 combines with J gene TRBJ2-1, with 9 bases aligning to TRBD2. This CDR3 has 16 amino acids. J lost 0 bases, V lost 4 bases, and 4 bases had no gene match. Germline V gene sequence: CDR1 SGHDN, CDR2 FVKESK. The CDR3 loop reads CASSPLAGLSYNEQFF. The CDR3, as DNA: TGTGCCAGCAGCCCTCTAGCGGGACTCTCCTACAATGAGCAGTTCTTC.

This clonotype appeared a few times. The junction departs from the called germline gene at one end, perhaps through a read error. The rearrangement uses TRBV5-3 and TRBJ1-1; no reliable D call. TRBV5-3 is given ORF status, its function remaining uncertain. The CDR3 covers 13 residues. The CDR3 loop reads CASSFGSNTEAFF. In nucleotides, the CDR3 is TGTGCCAGCAGCTTTGGGTCGAACACTGAAGCTTTCTTT.

In this sample, this clonotype turned up a few times. The V gene is TRBV20-1, the J gene TRBJ2-7; perhaps TRBD1 as D (6 bases). Trimming stripped 2 bases from V and 5 bases from J, with 13 bases between. CDR3 length equals 13 residues. The V gene's germline CDR1 is DFQATT and CDR2 SNEGSKA (reference sequence). The CDR3 DNA is TGCAGTGCTAGAAGGCAGGGGATCCACGAGCAGTACTTC. This gives the protein CSARRQGIHEQYF.

To note about this clonotype: A much larger clone lies a single base off, so this may be a read error. This rearrangement joins TRBV7-9 to TRBJ2-6, with a possible D match to TRBD2 (7 bases). CDR1 and CDR2 from the germline V gene are SEHNR and FQNEAQ (reference sequence). This CDR3 is built from 15 residues. CDR3 sequence (DNA): TGTGTCAGCAGAATAGGGGGGGCTGGGGCCAACGTCCTGACTTTC. Translated, it gives CVSRIGGAGANVLTF.

This clonotype has ten or more counts. This chain joins TRBV7-9 and TRBJ1-4, with 10 bases aligning to TRBD1. The CDR3 sequence is 14 residues long. V shed 6 bases and J 7 bases; nucleotides not matched to a gene: 5. Germline V gives CDR1 SEHNR, CDR2 FQNEAQ (reference sequence). CDR3 coding DNA: TGTGCCAGCAGATCCGGGACAGGGGTTGAAAAACTGTTTTTT. Protein sequence: CASRSGTGVEKLFF.